These T cell receptor beta chains were read from a single sample in a study of vaccination and CD4 T cells after COVID-19. TCRdb re-analysed the PCR reads in MiXCR, keeping a single row per CDR3 protein. The top ten hold about a fifth of the sample, which has about 23,000 distinct CDR3 sequences, roughly two thirds seen once. For these TCRs, the target antigens are not known. The sample was CD4+ T cells from blood, cultured in vitro, taken after SARS-CoV-2 vaccination. All receptors come from a human donor who received a COVID-19 vaccine. Both conserved end residues are part of each CDR3. Fields, in order: D gene, clone size, J gene, V gene, CDR3 protein, CDR3 DNA. D genes are given only for firm matches. Some rows mark clone size as missing; the rest say once, few, many or name a class of expanded clone.

D gene: -
clone size: few
J gene: TRBJ1-1
V gene: TRBV19
CDR3 protein: CASSMGREAFF
CDR3 DNA: TGTGCCAGTAGTATGGGGCGTGAAGCTTTCTTT

D gene: TRBD2
clone size: -
J gene: TRBJ2-5
V gene: TRBV18
CDR3 protein: CASSHPGLARETQYF
CDR3 DNA: TGTGCCAGCTCACATCCGGGACTAGCGAGAGAGACCCAGTACTTC

D gene: TRBD1
clone size: once
J gene: TRBJ1-5
V gene: TRBV20-1
CDR3 protein: CSAGQGASNQPQHF
CDR3 DNA: TGCAGTGCCGGACAGGGGGCTAGCAATCAGCCCCAGCATTTT

D gene: -
clone size: -
J gene: TRBJ2-3
V gene: TRBV7-3
CDR3 protein: CASSTKPRDTQYF
CDR3 DNA: TGTGCCAGCAGCACCAAGCCAAGGGATACGCAGTATTTT

D gene: -
clone size: few
J gene: TRBJ1-5
V gene: TRBV10-1
CDR3 protein: CASSEANQPQHF
CDR3 DNA: TGCGCCAGCAGTGAGGCTAATCAGCCCCAGCATTTT

D gene: -
clone size: -
J gene: TRBJ2-7
V gene: TRBV4-2
CDR3 protein: CASSQDRRTIPYEQYF
CDR3 DNA: TGTGCCAGCAGCCAAGATCGACGAACCATCCCCTACGAGCAGTACTTC

D gene: TRBD2
clone size: -
J gene: TRBJ2-3
V gene: TRBV20-1
CDR3 protein: CSAPKRGIRTDTQYF
CDR3 DNA: TGCAGTGCTCCCAAGCGGGGCATTCGCACAGATACGCAGTATTTT

D gene: TRBD1
clone size: -
J gene: TRBJ2-4
V gene: TRBV7-8
CDR3 protein: CASSLGGRQGRAKNIQYF
CDR3 DNA: TGTGCCAGCAGCTTAGGGGGTCGACAGGGGCGAGCCAAAAACATTCAGTACTTC

D gene: TRBD1
clone size: -
J gene: TRBJ2-3
V gene: TRBV18
CDR3 protein: CASSPLDRSRGDTQYF
CDR3 DNA: TGTGCCAGCTCACCACTGGACAGGTCGCGCGGGGATACGCAGTATTTT

D gene: TRBD2
clone size: -
J gene: TRBJ2-3
V gene: TRBV4-2
CDR3 protein: CASSLVWGGESTDTQYF
CDR3 DNA: TGTGCCAGCAGCCTAGTTTGGGGGGGTGAAAGCACAGATACGCAGTATTTT

D gene: -
clone size: -
J gene: TRBJ1-6
V gene: TRBV20-1
CDR3 protein: CSARNAVDSPLHF
CDR3 DNA: TGCAGTGCCAGGAACGCGGTTGATTCACCCCTCCACTTT

D gene: TRBD1
clone size: few
J gene: TRBJ1-2
V gene: TRBV24-1
CDR3 protein: CATSDRDRGDGYTF
CDR3 DNA: TGTGCCACCAGTGACCGGGACAGGGGTGATGGCTACACCTTC

D gene: -
clone size: few
J gene: TRBJ1-1
V gene: TRBV12-3/TRBV12-4
CDR3 protein: CASSNLQSTEAFF
CDR3 DNA: TGTGCCAGCTCGAATCTGCAAAGCACTGAAGCTTTCTTT

D gene: TRBD1
clone size: few
J gene: TRBJ1-6
V gene: TRBV20-1
CDR3 protein: CSAWTGSYNSPLHF
CDR3 DNA: TGCAGTGCTTGGACAGGGAGTTATAATTCACCCCTCCACTTT

D gene: -
clone size: -
J gene: TRBJ2-3
V gene: TRBV20-1
CDR3 protein: CSAPRDAADTQYF
CDR3 DNA: TGCAGCGCCCCCCGGGACGCAGCGGATACGCAGTATTTT

D gene: -
clone size: few
J gene: TRBJ1-2
V gene: TRBV15
CDR3 protein: CATSRGAVRYGYTF
CDR3 DNA: TGTGCCACCAGCAGAGGGGCAGTTCGCTATGGCTACACCTTC

D gene: -
clone size: -
J gene: TRBJ2-7
V gene: TRBV6-2/TRBV6-3
CDR3 protein: CASREQGGRHEQYF
CDR3 DNA: TGTGCCAGCAGGGAACAGGGTGGACGACACGAGCAGTACTTC

D gene: TRBD1
clone size: few
J gene: TRBJ2-7
V gene: TRBV5-1
CDR3 protein: CASSLDGQGAGEQYF
CDR3 DNA: TGCGCCAGCAGCTTGGATGGGCAGGGGGCAGGGGAGCAGTACTTC

D gene: TRBD1
clone size: -
J gene: TRBJ1-6
V gene: TRBV30
CDR3 protein: CAWSRQGSDSPLHF
CDR3 DNA: TGTGCCTGGAGCAGACAGGGATCGGATTCACCCCTCCACTTT

D gene: TRBD1
clone size: -
J gene: TRBJ1-3
V gene: TRBV6-5
CDR3 protein: CASSYRGGTGNTIYF
CDR3 DNA: TGTGCCAGCAGCTACAGGGGCGGCACTGGAAACACCATATATTTT

D gene: TRBD1
clone size: once
J gene: TRBJ2-7
V gene: TRBV5-3
CDR3 protein: CASSLPSSGGGYEQCF
CDR3 DNA: TGTGCCAGCAGCTTGCCGTCCTCAGGGGGCGGCTACGAGCAGTGCTTC

D gene: TRBD2
clone size: few
J gene: TRBJ2-5
V gene: TRBV20-1
CDR3 protein: CSARRGGLQETQYF
CDR3 DNA: TGCAGTGCTAGGCGGGGGGGCCTACAAGAGACCCAGTACTTC

D gene: -
clone size: -
J gene: TRBJ1-2
V gene: TRBV12-3/TRBV12-4
CDR3 protein: CASSSHRANYGYTF
CDR3 DNA: TGTGCCAGCAGTTCCCACAGGGCTAACTATGGCTACACCTTC

D gene: TRBD1
clone size: -
J gene: TRBJ1-3
V gene: TRBV19
CDR3 protein: CASSTGGSGNTIYF
CDR3 DNA: TGTGCCAGTTCTACAGGGGGCTCGGGAAACACCATATATTTT

D gene: -
clone size: few
J gene: TRBJ1-6
V gene: TRBV19
CDR3 protein: CASSNPNSPLHF
CDR3 DNA: TGTGCCAGTAGTAACCCGAATTCACCCCTCCACTTT

D gene: -
clone size: medium-sized
J gene: TRBJ1-2
V gene: TRBV27
CDR3 protein: CASSLSNPIYGYTF
CDR3 DNA: TGTGCCAGCAGTCTTTCAAACCCGATCTATGGCTACACCTTC

D gene: -
clone size: few
J gene: TRBJ2-7
V gene: TRBV15
CDR3 protein: CATTGSYEQYF
CDR3 DNA: TGTGCCACCACGGGCTCCTACGAGCAGTACTTC

D gene: TRBD1
clone size: -
J gene: TRBJ1-2
V gene: TRBV2
CDR3 protein: CASSGATGLYGYTF
CDR3 DNA: TGTGCCAGCAGTGGGGCGACAGGGCTCTATGGCTACACCTTC

D gene: -
clone size: -
J gene: TRBJ1-1
V gene: TRBV30
CDR3 protein: CAWSVSSTSAAFF
CDR3 DNA: TGTGCCTGGAGTGTATCCTCTACCTCGGCGGCTTTCTTT

D gene: TRBD2
clone size: -
J gene: TRBJ2-3
V gene: TRBV20-1
CDR3 protein: CSASGGDSTDTQYF
CDR3 DNA: TGCAGTGCTAGCGGGGGGGATAGCACAGATACGCAGTATTTT

D gene: TRBD1
clone size: -
J gene: TRBJ2-3
V gene: TRBV12-3/TRBV12-4
CDR3 protein: CASSFTGGARTDTQYF
CDR3 DNA: TGTGCCAGCAGTTTCACAGGGGGCGCGAGGACAGATACGCAGTATTTT

D gene: -
clone size: -
J gene: TRBJ1-1
V gene: TRBV7-6
CDR3 protein: CASSLPRDIPEAFF
CDR3 DNA: TGTGCCAGCAGCCTCCCAAGGGACATTCCTGAAGCTTTCTTT

D gene: -
clone size: -
J gene: TRBJ2-7
V gene: TRBV10-1
CDR3 protein: CASSESAGAIYEQYF
CDR3 DNA: TGCGCCAGCAGTGAGTCGGCGGGGGCAATCTACGAGCAGTACTTC

D gene: -
clone size: -
J gene: TRBJ1-3
V gene: TRBV20-1
CDR3 protein: CSARDRGRSGNTIYF
CDR3 DNA: TGCAGTGCTAGAGACAGGGGCCGCTCTGGAAACACCATATATTTT

D gene: -
clone size: -
J gene: TRBJ2-3
V gene: TRBV20-1
CDR3 protein: CSAHGAVQGKVDTQYF
CDR3 DNA: TGCAGTGCTCACGGGGCCGTGCAGGGAAAGGTAGATACGCAGTATTTT

D gene: -
clone size: once
J gene: TRBJ2-3
V gene: TRBV15
CDR3 protein: CATSRDLGFAATDTQYF
CDR3 DNA: TGTGCCACCAGCAGAGACTTGGGGTTTGCGGCCACAGATACGCAGTATTTT

D gene: -
clone size: once
J gene: TRBJ1-4
V gene: TRBV20-1
CDR3 protein: CSAREGQGNEKLFF
CDR3 DNA: TGCAGTGCTAGAGAAGGGCAGGGTAATGAAAAACTGTTTTTT

D gene: TRBD1
clone size: -
J gene: TRBJ2-3
V gene: TRBV7-9
CDR3 protein: CASTMTGQGTDTQYF
CDR3 DNA: TGTGCCAGCACCATGACCGGACAGGGCACAGATACGCAGTATTTT

D gene: -
clone size: -
J gene: TRBJ1-5
V gene: TRBV6-2/TRBV6-3
CDR3 protein: CASSSRRGPNQPQHF
CDR3 DNA: TGTGCCAGCAGCTCTCGGAGGGGCCCCAATCAGCCCCAGCATTTT

D gene: -
clone size: -
J gene: TRBJ1-6
V gene: TRBV14
CDR3 protein: CASSQDAAIGHSPLHF
CDR3 DNA: TGTGCCAGCAGCCAAGATGCGGCCATAGGACATTCACCCCTCCACTTT

D gene: -
clone size: -
J gene: TRBJ2-5
V gene: TRBV23-1
CDR3 protein: CASSFSGPQETQYF
CDR3 DNA: TGCGCCAGCAGCTTCAGTGGTCCACAAGAGACCCAGTACTTC